The T cell receptor beta chain described here comes from a study of CD8 T cell repertoires and HIV-1 epitope variants. Looking at the study overall: Controls were a CMV, EBV and flu peptide pool, Ebola AY9 negative control, and no-peptide well. General study points: Six of nine antigen-specific clonotypes appeared cross-reactive to autologous or escape variants.

Generated by immunoSEQ multiplex PCR, the TCRdb table keeps only in-frame clones and is missing some. The sample consists of thousands of clones, under 70% of them appearing once. V lost 3 bases and J lost 2, with 18 bases in between. Germline CDR1 is MDHEN and CDR2 is SYDVKM. The CDR3 consists of 17 residues. Details on this clone: The antigen is unknown.

V and J are TRBV28 and TRBJ2-3; perhaps TRBD1 as D (7 bases). The source is a male donor with HIV. Sequenced sample: cultured CD8+ T cells derived from PBMCs. The CDR3 nucleotides are TGTGCCAGCAGTTTGGAGGGGACAGACTCATTCACAGATACGCAGTATTTT. This sequence encodes CASSLEGTDSFTDTQYF.